This passage covers 18 T cell receptor beta chains from one sample sequenced in a study of PD-1 blockade in mismatch repair-deficient tumors. Here immunoSEQ multiplex PCR was the method, and the copy in TCRdb shows in-frame clones only, minus some. The table records about 51,000 clones, roughly 80% of them present only once. The sample here was peripheral blood, taken 4 weeks after starting pembrolizumab. These receptors originate from an adult with mismatch repair-deficient cancer.

The chain uses TRBV7-9 and TRBJ2-7; 13 positions agree with TRBD2. J was trimmed by 7 bases and V by 5 bases; bases with no gene match: 5. Per germline, CDR1 SEHNR and CDR2 FQNEAQ (reference sequence). CDR3 length: 14 amino acids. The CDR3 spells CASSIGTSGTEQYF. The CDR3 DNA sequence: TGTGCCAGCAGCATCGGGACTAGCGGGACAGAGCAGTACTTC.

The chain uses TRBV9 and TRBJ2-6; no reliable D call. This CDR3 has 15 amino acids. CDR1 and CDR2 (germline): SGDLS, YYNGEE. Trimming shortened V by 4 bases and J by 0 bases, and 8 bases separated the two germline ends. The CDR3 DNA reads as TGTGCCAGCAGCTGGGGTTTCTCTGGGGCCAACGTCCTGACTTTC. Translated, it gives CASSWGFSGANVLTF.

This clone was detected a few times. The CDR3 coding sequence is TGTGCCAGCAGTTTATCCGAATACTACGAGCAGTACTTC. Translated, it gives CASSLSEYYEQYF. This chain uses TRBV27 with TRBJ2-7; no firm D call. V lost 0 bases and J lost 3, with 6 bases in between. CDR3 length equals 13 residues. Germline loops: CDR1 MNHEY, CDR2 SMNVEV (reference sequence).

Only a few counts were recorded for this clone. The chain carries TRBV9 and TRBJ2-7; the D gene is possibly TRBD2 (6 bases). Deletions cut 0 bases from V and 5 bases from J, with 15 bases between. CDR1 is SGDLS and CDR2 is YYNGEE in the germline V gene. The CDR3 sequence is 15 residues long. As DNA, the CDR3 is TGTGCCAGCAGCGTAGTAGGAGGGAGGTGGGACGAGCAGTACTTC. Amino acid sequence: CASSVVGGRWDEQYF.

The chain links TRBV7-9 to TRBJ2-7; 8 nucleotides agree with TRBD1. Per germline, CDR1 SEHNR and CDR2 FQNEAQ (reference sequence). The length of the CDR3 is 14 residues. After removal of 5 bases from V and 5 bases from J, the junction contained 8 bases not matched to a gene. The CDR3 nucleotides are TGTGCCAGCAGCGGGCAGGGGGCGGTTAACGAGCAGTACTTC. It is translated as CASSGQGAVNEQYF.

The rearrangement links TRBV10-3 to TRBJ2-5, with TRBD2 as a possible D gene (7 bases). Germline lookup yields CDR1 ENHRY and CDR2 SYGVKD. Deletions cut 3 bases from V and 4 bases from J, with 18 bases between. The CDR3 sequence is 16 residues long. In DNA form, the CDR3 reads TGTGCCATCAGTGAAGGAGGGGGGAGGGCCTCAGAGACCCAGTACTTC. As protein: CAISEGGGRASETQYF.

This chain uses TRBV19 with TRBJ1-4; unclear D gene. This CDR3 comprises 16 residues. Germline-derived CDR1 and CDR2 are LNHDA and SQIVND (reference sequence). The V gene lost 6 bases and the J gene lost 6 bases, with 20 bases spanning the gap. The CDR3 region has the DNA TGTGCCAGTAGAGCCCGGGGATCGGGGAACTATGAAAAACTGTTTTTT. It is translated as CASRARGSGNYEKLFF.

The genes are TRBV5-4 and TRBJ2-7, with D hard to call. Germline-derived CDR1 and CDR2 are SGHNT and YYREEE (reference sequence). V lost 4 bases and J 1 base, leaving 9 bases between the germline ends. This CDR3 is built from 13 residues. In DNA, the CDR3 is TGTGCCAGCAGCCGTATAGGGTCCTACGAGCAGTACTTC. Amino acids: CASSRIGSYEQYF.

This chain connects TRBV7-3 to TRBJ2-2; TRBD1 is a possible D gene (6 bases). The V gene's germline CDR1 is SGHTA and CDR2 FQGTGA. The CDR3 totals 15 residues. Trimming shortened V by 2 bases and J by 9 bases, and 16 bases separated the two germline ends. CDR3 amino acids: CASSLGTITFRELFF. The CDR3 nucleotides read TGTGCCAGCAGCTTAGGGACAATAACCTTCAGGGAGCTGTTTTTT.

This chain links TRBV11-2 with TRBJ2-1, with TRBD1 as a possible D gene (6 bases). This CDR3 is 13 amino acids long. Germline lookup yields CDR1 SGHAT and CDR2 FQNNGV. V was trimmed by 5 bases and J by 4 bases, leaving 9 bases between them. The CDR3 is CASSPGQYNEQFF. The DNA for the CDR3 is TGTGCCAGCAGCCCGGGACAATACAATGAGCAGTTCTTC.

The chain combines TRBV5-4 with TRBJ1-1; D may be TRBD1 (6 bases). Germline V lookup: CDR1 SGHNT, CDR2 YYREEE (reference sequence). The CDR3 has 17 residues. Trimming removed 6 bases from V and 3 bases from J, with 24 bases in between. The CDR3 is CASNKASGGRLDTEAFF. In DNA form, the CDR3 reads TGTGCCAGCAACAAAGCGTCGGGGGGGCGCCTAGACACTGAAGCTTTCTTT.

V and J are TRBV6-5 and TRBJ1-2; D not resolved. CDR1 is MNHEY and CDR2 is SVGAGI in the germline V gene. V gave up 7 bases and J gave up 5 bases, with 8 bases separating them. The CDR3 is 11 residues long. CDR3 coding DNA: TGTGCCAGCACAGACAAGTATGGCTACACCTTC. Its translation is CASTDKYGYTF.

The chain has TRBV11-1 and TRBJ1-1, with a weak D call TRBD1 (5 bases). The CDR3 extends over 15 amino acids. Germline loops: CDR1 SGHAT, CDR2 FQDESV (reference sequence). Trimming removed 2 bases from V and 3 bases from J, with 13 bases in between. CDR3 sequence (DNA): TGTGCCAGCAGCTTAAAGCGGGCCAGGGACACTGAAGCTTTCTTT. Translated, it gives CASSLKRARDTEAFF.

The chain uses TRBV6-6 and TRBJ2-7; 8 positions agree with TRBD1. J was trimmed by 5 bases and V by 0 bases; bases with no gene match: 9. Germline assignment: CDR1 MNHNY and CDR2 SVGAGI (reference sequence). The CDR3 consists of 16 residues. The CDR3 DNA is TGTGCCAGCAGTTACTCGGTGACAGGGGAACACCACGAGCAGTACTTC. Its protein product is CASSYSVTGEHHEQYF.

The rearrangement links TRBV7-3 to TRBJ1-1; D remains unclear. V was shortened by 2 bases and J by 3 bases, with 7 bases between the two germline ends. Per the germline V gene, CDR1 is SGHTA and CDR2 is FQGTGA. CDR3 length: 13 amino acids. The chain's CDR3 is CASSLGGDTEAFF. DNA of the CDR3: TGTGCCAGCAGCTTAGGAGGAGACACTGAAGCTTTCTTT.

The chain links TRBV5-1 to TRBJ1-1; D call uncertain. The CDR3 sequence is 13 residues long. Germline CDR1 is SGHRS and CDR2 is YFSETQ. Trimming took 2 bases from V and 1 from J, leaving 6 bases between them. The CDR3 DNA is TGCGCCAGCAGCTTTTGGGGGAACACTGAAGCTTTCTTT. This encodes CASSFWGNTEAFF.

This chain connects TRBV19 to TRBJ2-3; D unresolved. The CDR3 has 14 amino acids. V gave up 9 bases and J gave up 5 bases, with 18 bases separating them. CDR1 LNHDA and CDR2 SQIVND come from the germline V gene (reference sequence). The chain's CDR3 is CASSMGSLVDTQYF. CDR3 in DNA: TGTGCCAGCTCGATGGGTAGCTTGGTAGATACGCAGTATTTT.

The chain carries TRBV6-4 and TRBJ1-1; D is undetermined. Germline V lookup: CDR1 MRHNA, CDR2 SNTAGT. This CDR3 is built from 14 residues. The V gene lost 7 bases and the J gene lost 1 base, with 13 bases spanning the gap. The CDR3 region is CASTPSPGNTEAFF. CDR3 DNA: TGTGCCAGCACCCCAAGTCCAGGGAACACTGAAGCTTTCTTT.